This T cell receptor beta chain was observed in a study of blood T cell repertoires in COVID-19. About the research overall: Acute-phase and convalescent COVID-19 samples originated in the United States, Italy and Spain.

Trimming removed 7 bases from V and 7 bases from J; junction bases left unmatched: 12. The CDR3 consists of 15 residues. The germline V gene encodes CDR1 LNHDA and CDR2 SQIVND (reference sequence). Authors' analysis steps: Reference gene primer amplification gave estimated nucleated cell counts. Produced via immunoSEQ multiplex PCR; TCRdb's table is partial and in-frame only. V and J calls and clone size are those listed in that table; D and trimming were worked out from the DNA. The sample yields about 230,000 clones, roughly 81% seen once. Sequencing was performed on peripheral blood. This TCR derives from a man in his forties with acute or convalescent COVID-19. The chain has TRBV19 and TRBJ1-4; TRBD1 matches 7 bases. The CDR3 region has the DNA TGTGCCAGTATTCGTGGTCCAGGGGGAACTGAAAAACTGTTTTTT. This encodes CASIRGPGGTEKLFF.